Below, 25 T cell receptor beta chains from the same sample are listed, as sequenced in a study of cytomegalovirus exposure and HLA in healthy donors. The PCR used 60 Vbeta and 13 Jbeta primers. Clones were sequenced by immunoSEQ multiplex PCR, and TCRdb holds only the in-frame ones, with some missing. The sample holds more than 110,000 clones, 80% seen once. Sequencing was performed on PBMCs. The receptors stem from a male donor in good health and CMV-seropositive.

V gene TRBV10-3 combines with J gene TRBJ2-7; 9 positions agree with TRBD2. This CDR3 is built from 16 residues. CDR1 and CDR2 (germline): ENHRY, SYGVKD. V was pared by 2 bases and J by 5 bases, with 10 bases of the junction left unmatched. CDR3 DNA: TGTGCCATCAGTGAGGTGGCGGGAGGGCCGAAAGACGAGCAGTACTTC. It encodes CAISEVAGGPKDEQYF.

CDR3 sequence: CSVEGAAPGELFF. The CDR3 DNA is TGCAGCGTTGAGGGGGCAGCACCCGGGGAGCTGTTTTTT. This chain connects TRBV29-1 to TRBJ2-2; a possible D gene is TRBD1 (6 bases). Trimming shortened V by 3 bases and J by 6 bases, and 11 bases separated the two germline ends. In germline, CDR1 is SQVTM, CDR2 ANQGSEA. The CDR3 runs 13 residues.

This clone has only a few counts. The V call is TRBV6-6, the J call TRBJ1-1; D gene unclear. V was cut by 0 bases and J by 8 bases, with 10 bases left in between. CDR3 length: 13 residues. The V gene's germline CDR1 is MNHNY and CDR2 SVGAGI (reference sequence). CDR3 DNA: TGTGCCAGCAGTTACTCGATCGGTAGAGAAGCTTTCTTT. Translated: CASSYSIGREAFF.

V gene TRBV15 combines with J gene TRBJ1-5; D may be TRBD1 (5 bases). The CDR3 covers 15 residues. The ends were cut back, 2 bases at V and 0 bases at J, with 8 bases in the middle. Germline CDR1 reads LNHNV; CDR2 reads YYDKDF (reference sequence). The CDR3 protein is CATSRQGTSNQPQHF. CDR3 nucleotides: TGTGCCACCAGCAGACAGGGAACTAGCAATCAGCCCCAGCATTTT.

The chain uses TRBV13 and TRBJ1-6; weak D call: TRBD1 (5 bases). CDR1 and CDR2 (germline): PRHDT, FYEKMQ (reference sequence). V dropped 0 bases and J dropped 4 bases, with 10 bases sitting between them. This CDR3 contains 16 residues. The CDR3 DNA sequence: TGTGCCAGCAGCTTAGGGACAGTTCCTTATAATTCACCCCTCCACTTT. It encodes CASSLGTVPYNSPLHF.

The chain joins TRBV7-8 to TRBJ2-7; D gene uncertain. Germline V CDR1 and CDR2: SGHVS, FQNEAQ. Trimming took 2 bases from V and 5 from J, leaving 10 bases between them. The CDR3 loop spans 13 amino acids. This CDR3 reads CASSLSWANEQYF. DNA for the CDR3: TGTGCCAGCAGCTTATCTTGGGCTAACGAGCAGTACTTC. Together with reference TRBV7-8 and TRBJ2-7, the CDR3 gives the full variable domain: GAGVSQSPRYKVAKRGQDVALRCDPISGHVSLFWYQQALGQGPEFLTYFQNEAQLDKSGLPSDRFFAERPEGSVSTLKIQRTQQEDSAVYLCASSLSWANEQYFGPGTRLTVT.

CDR3 sequence (DNA): TGTGCCAGTACCACCGGGACTAGCGGGAGTAATGAGCAGTTCTTC. This gives the protein CASTTGTSGSNEQFF. The V and J genes are TRBV19 and TRBJ2-1; 14 bases match TRBD2. Trimming took 7 bases from V and 7 from J; bases not matched to a gene: 6. Germline V gene lookup returns CDR1 LNHDA and CDR2 SQIVND (reference sequence). CDR3 length: 15 residues.

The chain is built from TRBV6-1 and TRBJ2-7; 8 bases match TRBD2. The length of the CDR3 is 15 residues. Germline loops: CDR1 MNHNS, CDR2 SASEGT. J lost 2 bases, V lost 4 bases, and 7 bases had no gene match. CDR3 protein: CASSAMTGGPYEQYF. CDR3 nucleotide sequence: TGTGCCAGCAGTGCCATGACGGGAGGGCCCTACGAGCAGTACTTC.

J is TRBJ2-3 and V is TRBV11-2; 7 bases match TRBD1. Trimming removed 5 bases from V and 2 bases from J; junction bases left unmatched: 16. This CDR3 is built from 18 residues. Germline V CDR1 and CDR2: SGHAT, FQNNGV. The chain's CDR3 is CASSLRYSGQSTTDTQYF. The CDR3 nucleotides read TGTGCCAGCAGCCTTAGATATTCGGGACAGTCGACCACAGATACGCAGTATTTT.

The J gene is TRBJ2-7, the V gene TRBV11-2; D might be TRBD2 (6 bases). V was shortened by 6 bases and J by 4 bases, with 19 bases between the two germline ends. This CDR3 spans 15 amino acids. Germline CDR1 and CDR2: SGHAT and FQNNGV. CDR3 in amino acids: CASSPPGLRAYEQYF. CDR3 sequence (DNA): TGTGCCAGCAGTCCACCGGGACTTAGGGCTTACGAGCAGTACTTC.

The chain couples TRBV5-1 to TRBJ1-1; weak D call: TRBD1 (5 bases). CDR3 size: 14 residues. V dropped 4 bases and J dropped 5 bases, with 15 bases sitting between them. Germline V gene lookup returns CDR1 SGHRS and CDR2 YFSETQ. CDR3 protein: CASSRLEGRTEAFF. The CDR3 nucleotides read TGCGCCAGCAGCCGGCTGGAGGGGAGGACTGAAGCTTTCTTT.

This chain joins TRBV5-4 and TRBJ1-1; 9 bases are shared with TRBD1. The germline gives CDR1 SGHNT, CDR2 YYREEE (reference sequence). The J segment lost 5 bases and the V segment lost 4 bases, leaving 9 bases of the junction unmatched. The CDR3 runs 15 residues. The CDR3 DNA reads TGTGCCAGCAGCCGGGGACAGGGTGAATGGACTGAAGCTTTCTTT. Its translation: CASSRGQGEWTEAFF. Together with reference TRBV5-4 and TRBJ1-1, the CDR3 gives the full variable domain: ETGVTQSPTHLIKTRGQQVTLRCSSQSGHNTVSWYQQALGQGPQFIFQYYREEENGRGNFPPRFSGLQFPNYSSELNVNALELDDSALYLCASSRGQGEWTEAFFGQGTRLTVV.

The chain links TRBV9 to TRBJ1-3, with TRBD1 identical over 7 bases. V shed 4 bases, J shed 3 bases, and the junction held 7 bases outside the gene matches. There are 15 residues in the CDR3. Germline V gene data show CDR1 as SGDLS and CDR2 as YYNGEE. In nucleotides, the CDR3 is TGTGCCAGCAGCAGGACAGGAGGCGGTGGAAACACCATATATTTT. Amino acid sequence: CASSRTGGGGNTIYF.

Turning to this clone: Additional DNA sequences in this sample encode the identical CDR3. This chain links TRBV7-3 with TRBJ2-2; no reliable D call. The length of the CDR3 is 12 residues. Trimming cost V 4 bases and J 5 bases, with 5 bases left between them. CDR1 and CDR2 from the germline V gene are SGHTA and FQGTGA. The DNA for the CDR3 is TGTGCCAGCAGCTCTTATACCGGGGAGCTGTTTTTT. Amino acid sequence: CASSSYTGELFF.

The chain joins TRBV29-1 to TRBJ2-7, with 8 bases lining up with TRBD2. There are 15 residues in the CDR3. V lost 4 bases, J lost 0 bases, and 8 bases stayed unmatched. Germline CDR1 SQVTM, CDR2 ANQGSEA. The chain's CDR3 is CSVVPAGAPSYEQYF. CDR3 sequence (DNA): TGCAGCGTTGTTCCAGCGGGGGCGCCCTCCTACGAGCAGTACTTC.

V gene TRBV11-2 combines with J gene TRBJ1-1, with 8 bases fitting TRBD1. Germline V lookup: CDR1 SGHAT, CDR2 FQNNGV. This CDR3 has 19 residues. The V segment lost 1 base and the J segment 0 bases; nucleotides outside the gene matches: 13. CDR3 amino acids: CASSLGSGIRQGLNTEAFF. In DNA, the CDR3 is TGTGCCAGCAGCTTAGGGTCAGGCATCCGACAGGGGTTGAACACTGAAGCTTTCTTT.

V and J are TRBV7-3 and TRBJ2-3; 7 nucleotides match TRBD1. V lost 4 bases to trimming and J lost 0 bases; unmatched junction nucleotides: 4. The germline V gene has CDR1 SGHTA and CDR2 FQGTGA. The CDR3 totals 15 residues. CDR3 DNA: TGTGCCAGCAGCTCCACAGGGGCTAGCACAGATACGCAGTATTTT. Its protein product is CASSSTGASTDTQYF.

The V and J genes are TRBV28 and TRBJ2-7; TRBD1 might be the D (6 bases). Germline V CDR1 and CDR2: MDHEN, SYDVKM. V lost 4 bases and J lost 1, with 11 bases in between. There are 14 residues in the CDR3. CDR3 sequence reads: CASSSGEGSYEQYF. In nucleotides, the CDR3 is TGTGCCAGCAGTTCAGGGGAAGGGTCCTACGAGCAGTACTTC.

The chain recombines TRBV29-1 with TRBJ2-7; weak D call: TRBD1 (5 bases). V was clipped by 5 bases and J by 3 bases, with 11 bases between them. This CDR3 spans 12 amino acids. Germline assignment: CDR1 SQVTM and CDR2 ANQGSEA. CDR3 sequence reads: CSVRLQGYEQYF. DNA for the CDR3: TGCAGCGTTAGGCTTCAGGGCTACGAGCAGTACTTC.

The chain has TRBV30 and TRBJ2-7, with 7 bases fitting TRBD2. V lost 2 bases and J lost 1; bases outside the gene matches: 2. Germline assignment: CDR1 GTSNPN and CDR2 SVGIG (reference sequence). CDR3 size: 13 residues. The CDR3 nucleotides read TGTGCCTGGAGTTTGGGGGGGTCCTACGAGCAGTACTTC. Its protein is CAWSLGGSYEQYF. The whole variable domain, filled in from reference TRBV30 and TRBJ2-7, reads SQTIHQWPATLVQPVGSPLSLECTVEGTSNPNLYWYRQAAGRGLQLLFYSVGIGQISSEVPQNLSASRPQDRQFILSSKKLLLSDSGFYLCAWSLGGSYEQYFGPGTRLTVT.

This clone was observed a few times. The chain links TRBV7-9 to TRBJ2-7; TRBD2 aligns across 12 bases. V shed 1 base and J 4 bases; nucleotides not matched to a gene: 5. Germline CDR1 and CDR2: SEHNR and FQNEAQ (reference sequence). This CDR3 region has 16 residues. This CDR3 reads CASSLVGLAGGYEQYF. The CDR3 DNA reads TGTGCCAGCAGCTTAGTCGGCCTAGCGGGAGGGTACGAGCAGTACTTC.

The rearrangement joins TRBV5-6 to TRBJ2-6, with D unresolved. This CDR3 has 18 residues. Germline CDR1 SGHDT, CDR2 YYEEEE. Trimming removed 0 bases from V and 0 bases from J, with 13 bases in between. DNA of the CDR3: TGTGCCAGCAGCTTGGCCTGGGCTACCCCCTCTGGGGCCAACGTCCTGACTTTC. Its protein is CASSLAWATPSGANVLTF. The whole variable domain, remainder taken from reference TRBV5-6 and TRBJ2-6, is DAGVTQSPTHLIKTRGQQVTLRCSPKSGHDTVSWYQQALGQGPQFIFQYYEEEERQRGNFPDRFSGHQFPNYSSELNVNALLLGDSALYLCASSLAWATPSGANVLTFGAGSRLTVL.

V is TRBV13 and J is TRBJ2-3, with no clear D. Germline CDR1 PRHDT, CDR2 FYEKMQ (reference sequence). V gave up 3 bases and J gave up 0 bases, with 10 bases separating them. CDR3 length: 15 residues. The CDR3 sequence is CASSFQNPSTDTQYF. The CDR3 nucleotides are TGTGCCAGCAGCTTCCAGAATCCTAGCACAGATACGCAGTATTTT.

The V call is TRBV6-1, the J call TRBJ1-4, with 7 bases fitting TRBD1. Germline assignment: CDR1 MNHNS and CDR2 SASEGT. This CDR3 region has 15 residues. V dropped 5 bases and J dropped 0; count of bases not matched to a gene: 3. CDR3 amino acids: CASSLGTATNEKLFF. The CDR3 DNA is TGTGCCAGCAGTCTAGGGACAGCAACTAATGAAAAACTGTTTTTT.

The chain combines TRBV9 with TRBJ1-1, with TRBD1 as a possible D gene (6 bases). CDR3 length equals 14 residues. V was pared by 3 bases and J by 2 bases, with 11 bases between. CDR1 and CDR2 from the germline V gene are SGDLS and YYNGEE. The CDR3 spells CASSASRGNTEAFF. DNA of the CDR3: TGTGCCAGCAGCGCCAGCAGGGGTAACACTGAAGCTTTCTTT.